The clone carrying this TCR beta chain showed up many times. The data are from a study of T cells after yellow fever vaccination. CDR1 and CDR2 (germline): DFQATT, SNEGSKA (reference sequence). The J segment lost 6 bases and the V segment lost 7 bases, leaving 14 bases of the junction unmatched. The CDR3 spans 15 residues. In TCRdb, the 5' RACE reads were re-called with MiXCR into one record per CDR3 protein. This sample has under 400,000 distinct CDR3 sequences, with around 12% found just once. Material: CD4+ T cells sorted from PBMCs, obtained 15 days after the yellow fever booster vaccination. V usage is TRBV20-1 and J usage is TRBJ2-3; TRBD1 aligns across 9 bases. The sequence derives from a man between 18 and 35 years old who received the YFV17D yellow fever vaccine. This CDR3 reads CSGADLQGAGDTQYF. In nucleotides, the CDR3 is TGCAGTGGGGCTGACCTACAGGGGGCTGGGGATACGCAGTATTTT.